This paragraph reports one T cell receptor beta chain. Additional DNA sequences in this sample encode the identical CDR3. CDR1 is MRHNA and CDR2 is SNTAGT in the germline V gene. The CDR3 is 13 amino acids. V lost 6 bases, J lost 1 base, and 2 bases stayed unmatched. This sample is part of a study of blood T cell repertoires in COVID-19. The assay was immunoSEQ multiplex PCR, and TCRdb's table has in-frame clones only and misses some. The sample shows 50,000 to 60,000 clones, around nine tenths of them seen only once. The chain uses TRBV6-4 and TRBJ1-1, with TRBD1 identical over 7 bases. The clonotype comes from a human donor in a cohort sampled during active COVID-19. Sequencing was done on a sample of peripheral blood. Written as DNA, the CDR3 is TGTGCCAGCAGCAGGACAGGGAACACTGAAGCTTTCTTT. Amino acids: CASSRTGNTEAFF.